The 5 T cell receptor beta chains given below trace back to one sample, sequenced in a study of blood T cell repertoires in COVID-19. Data came from immunoSEQ multiplex PCR; TCRdb stores just in-frame clones and leaves some out. The data contain about 62,000 clones, 65% to 80% of them singletons. Sequenced material: peripheral blood. These receptors were collected from a man aged 60-69 years with acute or convalescent COVID-19.

The V and J genes are TRBV11-1 and TRBJ2-3; 12 nucleotides line up with TRBD2. Trimming at V came to 6 bases and at J to 1 base, leaving 5 bases not matched to a gene. This CDR3 contains 16 residues. The germline V gene has CDR1 SGHAT and CDR2 FQDESV (reference sequence). The CDR3 DNA sequence: TGTGCCAGCAGGCGGACTAGCGGGGTTCGCACAGATACGCAGTATTTT. Translation: CASRRTSGVRTDTQYF. The full variable domain, in which reference TRBV11-1 and TRBJ2-3 provide the parts outside the CDR3, is EAEVAQSPRYKITEKSQAVAFWCDPISGHATLYWYRQILGQGPELLVQFQDESVVDDSQLPKDRFSAERLKGVDSTLKIQPAELGDSAMYLCASRRTSGVRTDTQYFGPGTRLTVL.

V and J are TRBV23-1 and TRBJ1-5; a weak D match, TRBD1 (6 bases). TRBV23-1 is flagged as an ORF with uncertain function. This CDR3 contains 20 residues. V lost 2 bases and J 0 bases, leaving 23 bases between the germline ends. CDR3 sequence: CASSQPPKGEGGYSNQPQHF. CDR3 nucleotide sequence: TGCGCCAGCAGTCAACCCCCTAAGGGCGAAGGGGGATATAGCAATCAGCCCCAGCATTTT.

This clone qualifies as medium-sized. The rearrangement joins TRBV30 to TRBJ2-1, with 14 bases aligning to TRBD2. Germline V lookup: CDR1 GTSNPN, CDR2 SVGIG (reference sequence). The CDR3 is made up of 15 amino acids. With V trimmed by 3 bases and J by 8 bases, 6 bases remained unmatched. The CDR3 spells CAWSQTSGRAYEQFF. CDR3 bases: TGTGCCTGGAGCCAGACTAGCGGGAGGGCCTATGAGCAGTTCTTC.

This chain links TRBV18 with TRBJ2-1; 11 bases map to TRBD2. Trimming took 2 bases from V and 8 from J; bases not matched to a gene: 11. The CDR3 has 17 amino acids. The V gene's germline CDR1 is KGHSH and CDR2 LQKENI. The CDR3 DNA follows: TGTGCCAGCTCACCAGGCCTTGCACTAGCGGGAGTCGATGAGCAGTTCTTC. Protein product: CASSPGLALAGVDEQFF.

The chain employs TRBV6-2 or TRBV6-3 and TRBJ2-7, with a tentative D call TRBD1 (6 bases). Germline CDR1 reads MNHEY; CDR2 reads SVGEGT. This CDR3 has 13 amino acids. Trimming left V 6 bases short and J 2 bases short, with 11 bases between. The chain's CDR3 is CASSTGQTYEQYF. The DNA for the CDR3 is TGTGCCAGCAGCACCGGACAGACCTACGAGCAGTACTTC.